Here is one T cell receptor (beta chain) with its context. The antigen this receptor binds is unknown. There are no base qualities to consult, and no much larger clone falls within one base. TCR cDNA was synthesized by 5'RACE template switching, through which a universal primer site and unique molecular identifiers were introduced. cDNA synthesis was primed from both the TCR alpha and TCR beta constant segments. Library amplification used two PCR steps, and the second PCR step added sample barcodes and sequencing adapters. Sequencing of libraries was done on Illumina HiSeq 2500 (2x100 bp) or NovaSeq (2x150 bp). Turning to the authors' computational methods: MIGEC handled demultiplexing of reads and collapsing into UMI consensus sequences, while MiXCR performed V(D)J alignment. Clonotypes responding to the vaccine were identified with edgeR on replicate PBMC samples, with the criteria of FDR below 0.01 and a log2 fold change above 5 up to day 15. Bulk clonotypes were assigned CD4 or CD8 identity according to which sequenced CD4 or CD8 repertoire held them at higher abundance. Clones were called with MiXCR by TCRdb after fastp trimmed the public reads at Q25, and only in-frame beta chains were retained. Each entry is one CDR3 protein sequence, shown with its most common DNA and genes. The authors' filters were not applied to this entry. The sample includes 510,000 or so distinct CDR3 sequences, with about 19% observed a single time. Of the sample, roughly 13% falls within the top ten clones.

This entry comes from a study of T cells after yellow fever vaccination (dated by TCRdb to about 2019). Regarding the study in general: The SMART-Seq v4 Ultra Low Input RNA kit was used to prepare libraries from fractions with low cell numbers. To follow T-cell clones before and after primary and booster YFV17D yellow fever vaccination, bulk TCR alpha and beta repertoires were sequenced over time. Two healthy male donors, one aged 18 to 30 and one aged 30 to 40 years, were included in the cohort. Blood was collected at multiple timepoints before and after primary and secondary immunization, and bulk PBMC replicates and cell subsets were isolated. Overall study results and their limits: Most clones expanded after primary vaccination (around 96% of CD4 and roughly 90% of CD8) were re-detected after the booster, suggesting that broad memory maintenance occurred. The secondary T-cell response was weaker than the primary response but faster, peaking on day 5 instead of day 15. FACS-sorted repertoires could contain abundant contaminating clonotypes from the bulk population, so computational filtering was required. Because only a couple of donors were included in the study, the extent to which the findings can be generalized is limited. A small share of clonotypes was detected in both CD4 and CD8 compartments, with the overlap likely arising from convergent recombination.

According to the germline V gene (reference sequence), CDR1 reads DFQATT and CDR2 reads SNEGSKA. V is pruned by 5 bases and J by 5 bases, leaving 12 bases of the junction without a gene match. Including cysteine and phenylalanine, the CDR3 has 14 amino acids. CDR3 DNA only is kept here, 42 bases in frame from base 1. The sample's treatment or condition label, in plain terms: live attenuated yellow fever vaccine strain. At every blood-draw timepoint, two biological replicates of bulk PBMCs were collected. A standard Ficoll-Paque protocol was used to isolate PBMCs from peripheral blood. TriZol was used to extract RNA from bulk PBMCs, CD4 and CD8 fractions, and dextramer-positive and dextramer-negative fractions.

The input for sequencing was PBMCs, taken 15 days after the yellow fever booster vaccination. The chain is assembled from TRBV20-1 and TRBJ2-7; 7 central bases correspond to TRBD1. This TCR was recovered from a man in his thirties or forties who received the YFV17D yellow fever vaccine. The CDR3 protein: CSALEGGILHEQYF. The sequenced DNA is TGCAGTGCTCTGGAAGGGGGCATCCTCCACGAGCAGTACTTC.